This T cell receptor beta chain derives from a study of T-cell memory formation after mild COVID-19. Study information: TCR clusters were mostly confined to one donor each. General observations from the study: Some SARS-CoV-2-responding clones were already detected in memory before infection. Clones shrinking between day 15 and 85 showed a balanced CD4/CD8 split, and those that grew later tilted toward CD4+. The main location of contracting CD4+ clones was CM and EM, and that of contracting CD8+ clones was EMRA.

Germline V lookup: CDR1 SQVTM, CDR2 ANQGSEA. The J segment lost 3 bases and the V segment lost 3 bases, leaving 2 bases of the junction unmatched. This CDR3 has 13 amino acids. One entry per CDR3 protein results from TCRdb running MiXCR on the 5' RACE reads. Here the sample spans hundreds of thousands of distinct CDR3 sequences, approximately 16% being singletons. As for this clonotype: Its antigen is still unknown.

The chain has TRBV29-1 and TRBJ2-3; 8 nucleotides align to TRBD2. Sequenced sample: PBMCs or a T cell subset sorted from them (not recorded which). The TCR comes from a man between 18 and 29 years old who had mild COVID-19 (a few samples of this study predate the infection). Cell type and time point are not known. CDR3 DNA sequence: TGCAGCGTTGATAGCGGGGCGACAGATACGCAGTATTTT. As protein: CSVDSGATDTQYF.